The TCR beta chain described here comes from a study of cytomegalovirus exposure and HLA in healthy donors. Study background: An early release of data contained about 85 million unique TCRs, which came from HLA-typed donors. Regarding the study as a whole: Later work found that TCR association rates differed between HLA loci; DRB1 had the most and HLA-C the fewest. Further analysis, carried out later, found HLA-associated TCR beta chains more clonally expanded than equally common other chains.

Details on this clone: Its antigen remains unidentified.

PCR used 60 Vbeta primers and 13 Jbeta primers. TCRdb's copy holds only in-frame clones and misses some; the assay was immunoSEQ multiplex PCR. Here the sample spans 90,000 to 120,000 clones, approximately 76% being singletons. Germline V lookup: CDR1 SNHLY, CDR2 FYNNEI. This CDR3 is built from 15 residues. Deletions cut 5 bases from V and 1 base from J, with 12 bases between. The TCR sequence derives from a man younger than 35 in good health and CMV-seronegative. The rearrangement joins TRBV2 to TRBJ2-1; tentatively, D is TRBD2 (6 bases). Source material: PBMCs. DNA for the CDR3: TGTGCCAGCAGTTTTCGACTAGATTCCTACAATGAGCAGTTCTTC. It is translated as CASSFRLDSYNEQFF.